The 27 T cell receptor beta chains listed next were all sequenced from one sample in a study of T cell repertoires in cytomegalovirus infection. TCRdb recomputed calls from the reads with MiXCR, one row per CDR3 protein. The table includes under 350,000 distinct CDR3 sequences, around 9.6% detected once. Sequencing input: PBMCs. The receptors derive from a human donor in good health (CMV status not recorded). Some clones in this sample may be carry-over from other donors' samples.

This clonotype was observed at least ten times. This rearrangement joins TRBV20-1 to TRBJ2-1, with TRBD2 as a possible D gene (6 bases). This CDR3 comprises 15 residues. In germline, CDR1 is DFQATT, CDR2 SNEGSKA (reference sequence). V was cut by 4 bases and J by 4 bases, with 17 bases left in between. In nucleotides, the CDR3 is TGCAGTGCTACCAAGGAGGAGGGACTTTACAATGAGCAGTTCTTC. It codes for CSATKEEGLYNEQFF.

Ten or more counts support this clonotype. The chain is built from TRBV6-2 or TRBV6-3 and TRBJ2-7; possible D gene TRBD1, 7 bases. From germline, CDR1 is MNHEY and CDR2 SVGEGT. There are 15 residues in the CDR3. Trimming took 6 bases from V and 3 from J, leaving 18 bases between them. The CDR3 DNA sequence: TGTGCCAGCAGCACCTGGGCAGGGGGGAACTACGAGCAGTACGTC. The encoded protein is CASSTWAGGNYEQYV.

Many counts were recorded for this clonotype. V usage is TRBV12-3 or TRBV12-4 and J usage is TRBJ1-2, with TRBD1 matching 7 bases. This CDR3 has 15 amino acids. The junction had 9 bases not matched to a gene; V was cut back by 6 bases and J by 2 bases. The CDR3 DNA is TGTGCCAGCAGCCCCCCGGGACAGAGAAACTATGGCTACACCTTC. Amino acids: CASSPPGQRNYGYTF.

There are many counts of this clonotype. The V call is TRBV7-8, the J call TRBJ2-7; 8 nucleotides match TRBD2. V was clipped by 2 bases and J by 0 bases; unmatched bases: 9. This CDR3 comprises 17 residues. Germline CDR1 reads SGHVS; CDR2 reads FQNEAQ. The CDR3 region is CASSLSRKRGSSYEQYF. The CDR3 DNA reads TGTGCCAGCAGCTTATCCCGCAAGCGGGGGAGCTCCTACGAGCAGTACTTC.

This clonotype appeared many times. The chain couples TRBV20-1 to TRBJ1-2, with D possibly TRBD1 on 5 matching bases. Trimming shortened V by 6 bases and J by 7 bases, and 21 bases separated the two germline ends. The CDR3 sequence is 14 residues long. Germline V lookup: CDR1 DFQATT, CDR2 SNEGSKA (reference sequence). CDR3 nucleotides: TGCAGTGCGCTAGACTCCATGCGGGGGTTTGGCTACACCTTC. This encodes CSALDSMRGFGYTF.

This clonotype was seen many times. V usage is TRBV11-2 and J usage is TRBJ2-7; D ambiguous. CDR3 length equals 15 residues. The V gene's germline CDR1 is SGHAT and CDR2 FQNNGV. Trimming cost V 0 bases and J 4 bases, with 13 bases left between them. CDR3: CASSLDLAVRYEQYV. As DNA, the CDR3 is TGTGCCAGCAGCTTAGATCTGGCGGTCCGGTACGAGCAGTACGTC.

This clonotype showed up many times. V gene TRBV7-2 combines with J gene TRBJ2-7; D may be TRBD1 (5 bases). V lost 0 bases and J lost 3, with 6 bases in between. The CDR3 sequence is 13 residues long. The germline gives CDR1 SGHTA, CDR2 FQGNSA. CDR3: CASSLAGVYEQYF. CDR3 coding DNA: TGTGCCAGCAGCTTAGCAGGGGTCTACGAGCAGTACTTC. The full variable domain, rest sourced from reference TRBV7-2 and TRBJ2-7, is GAGVSQSPSNKVTEKGKDVELRCDPISGHTALYWYRQSLGQGLEFLIYFQGNSAPDKSGLPSDRFSAERTGGSVSTLTIQRTQQEDSAVYLCASSLAGVYEQYFGPGTRLTVT.

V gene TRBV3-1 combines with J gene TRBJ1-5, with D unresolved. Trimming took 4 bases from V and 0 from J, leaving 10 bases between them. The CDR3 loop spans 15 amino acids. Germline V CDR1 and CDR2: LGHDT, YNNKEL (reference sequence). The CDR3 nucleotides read TGTGCCAGCAGCCCGGACGTCGATAGCAATCAGCCCCAGCATTTT. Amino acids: CASSPDVDSNQPQHF.

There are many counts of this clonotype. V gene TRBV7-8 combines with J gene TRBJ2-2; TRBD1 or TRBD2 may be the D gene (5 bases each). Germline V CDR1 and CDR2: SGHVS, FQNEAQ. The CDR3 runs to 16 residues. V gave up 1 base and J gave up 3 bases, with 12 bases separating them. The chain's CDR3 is CASSLEQGRYTGELFF. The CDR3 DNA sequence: TGTGCCAGCAGCTTAGAGCAGGGACGATACACCGGGGAGCTGTTTTTT.

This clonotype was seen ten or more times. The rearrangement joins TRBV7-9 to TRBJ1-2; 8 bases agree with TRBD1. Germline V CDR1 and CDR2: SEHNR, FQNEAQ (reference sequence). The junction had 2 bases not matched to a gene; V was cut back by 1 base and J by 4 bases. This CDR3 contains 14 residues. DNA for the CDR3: TGTGCCAGCAGCTTAGGACAGGGGCGCTATGGCTACACCTTC. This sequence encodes CASSLGQGRYGYTF.

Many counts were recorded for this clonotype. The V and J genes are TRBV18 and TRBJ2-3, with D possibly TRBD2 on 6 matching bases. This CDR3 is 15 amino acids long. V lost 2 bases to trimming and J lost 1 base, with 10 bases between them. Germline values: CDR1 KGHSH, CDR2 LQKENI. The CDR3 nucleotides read TGTGCCAGCTCACCAGGGACTCCTCGCACAGATACGCAGTATTTT. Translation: CASSPGTPRTDTQYF.

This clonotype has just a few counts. The CDR3 sequence is CASSRRLAGVSSYNEQFF. In nucleotides, the CDR3 is TGTGCCAGCAGCCGACGACTAGCGGGGGTGTCTTCCTACAATGAGCAGTTCTTC. The chain couples TRBV13 to TRBJ2-1; 12 bases are shared with TRBD2. CDR3 length: 18 residues. The germline CDR1 and CDR2 sequences are PRHDT and FYEKMQ (reference sequence). Germline trimming cut 5 bases from V and 1 base from J; bases unmatched to any gene: 9.

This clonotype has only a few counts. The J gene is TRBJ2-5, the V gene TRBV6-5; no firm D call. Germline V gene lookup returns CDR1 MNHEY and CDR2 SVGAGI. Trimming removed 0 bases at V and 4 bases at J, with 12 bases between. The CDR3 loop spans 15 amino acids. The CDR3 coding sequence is TGTGCCAGCAGTTACTCGATAGGGATCCGAGAGACCCAGTACTTC. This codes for CASSYSIGIRETQYF.

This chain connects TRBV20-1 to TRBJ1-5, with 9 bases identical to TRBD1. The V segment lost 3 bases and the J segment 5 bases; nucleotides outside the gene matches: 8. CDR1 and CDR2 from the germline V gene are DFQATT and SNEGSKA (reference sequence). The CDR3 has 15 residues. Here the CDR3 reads CSASAGQGFDQPQHF. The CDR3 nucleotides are TGCAGTGCTAGCGCCGGACAGGGGTTCGATCAGCCCCAGCATTTT.

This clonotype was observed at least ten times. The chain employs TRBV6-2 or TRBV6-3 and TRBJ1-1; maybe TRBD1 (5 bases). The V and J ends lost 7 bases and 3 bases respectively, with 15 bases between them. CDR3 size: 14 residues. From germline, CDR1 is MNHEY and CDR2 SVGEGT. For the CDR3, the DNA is TGTGCCAGCAAAGTCGCAGGGCAGGACACTGAAGCTTTCTTT. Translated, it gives CASKVAGQDTEAFF.

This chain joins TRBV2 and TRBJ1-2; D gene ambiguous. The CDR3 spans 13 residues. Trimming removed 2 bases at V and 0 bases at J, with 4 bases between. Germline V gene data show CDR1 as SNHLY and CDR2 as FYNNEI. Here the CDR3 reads CASSEQTNYGYTF. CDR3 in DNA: TGTGCCAGCAGTGAACAGACTAACTATGGCTACACCTTC.

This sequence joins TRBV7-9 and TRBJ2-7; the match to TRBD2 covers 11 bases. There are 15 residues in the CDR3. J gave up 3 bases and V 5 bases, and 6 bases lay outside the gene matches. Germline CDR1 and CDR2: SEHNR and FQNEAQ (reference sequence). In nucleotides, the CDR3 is TGTGCCAGCAGCCCCCTGACTAGCGGGGACTACGAGCAGTACGTC. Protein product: CASSPLTSGDYEQYV.

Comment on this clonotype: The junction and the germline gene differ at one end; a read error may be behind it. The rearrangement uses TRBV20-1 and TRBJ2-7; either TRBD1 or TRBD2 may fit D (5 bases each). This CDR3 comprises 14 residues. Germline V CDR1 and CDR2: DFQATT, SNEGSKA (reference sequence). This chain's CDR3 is CSAGDSVRAYEQYF. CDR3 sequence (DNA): TGCAGTGCTGGAGATAGCGTCAGGGCCTACGAGCAGTACTTC.

The CDR3 nucleotides read TGCACCCCGGTGGCAGGGAACTATGGCTACACCTTC. Translated: CTPVAGNYGYTF. This chain uses TRBV20-1 with TRBJ1-2, with D possibly TRBD1 on 5 matching bases. Germline V CDR1 and CDR2: DFQATT, SNEGSKA (reference sequence). CDR3 length: 12 residues.

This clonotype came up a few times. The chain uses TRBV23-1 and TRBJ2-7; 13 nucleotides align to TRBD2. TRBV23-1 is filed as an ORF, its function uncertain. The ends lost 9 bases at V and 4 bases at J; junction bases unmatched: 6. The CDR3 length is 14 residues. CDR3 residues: CARPGLAGLYEQYV. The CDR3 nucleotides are TGCGCCAGACCGGGACTAGCGGGGTTGTACGAGCAGTACGTC.

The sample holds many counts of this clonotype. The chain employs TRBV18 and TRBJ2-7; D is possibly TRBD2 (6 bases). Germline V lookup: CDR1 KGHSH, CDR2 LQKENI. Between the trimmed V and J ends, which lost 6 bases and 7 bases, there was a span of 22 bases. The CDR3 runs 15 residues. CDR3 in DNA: TGTGCCAGCTCGCGAGGTCCTGCACTAGGAGGGGAGCAGTACGTC. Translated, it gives CASSRGPALGGEQYV.

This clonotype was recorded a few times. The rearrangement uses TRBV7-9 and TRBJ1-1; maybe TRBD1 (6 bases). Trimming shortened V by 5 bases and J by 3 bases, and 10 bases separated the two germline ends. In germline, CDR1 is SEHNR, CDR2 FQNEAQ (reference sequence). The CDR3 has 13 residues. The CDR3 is CASSLHRDTEAFF. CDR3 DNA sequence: TGTGCCAGCAGCCTCCACAGGGACACTGAAGCTTTCTTT.

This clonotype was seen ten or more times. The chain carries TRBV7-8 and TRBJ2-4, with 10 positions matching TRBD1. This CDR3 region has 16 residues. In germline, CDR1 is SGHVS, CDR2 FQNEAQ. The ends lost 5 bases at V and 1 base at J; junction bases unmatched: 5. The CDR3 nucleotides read TGTGCCAGCAGCCTGCAGGGACAGGGGGCCAAAAACATTCAGTACTTC. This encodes CASSLQGQGAKNIQYF.

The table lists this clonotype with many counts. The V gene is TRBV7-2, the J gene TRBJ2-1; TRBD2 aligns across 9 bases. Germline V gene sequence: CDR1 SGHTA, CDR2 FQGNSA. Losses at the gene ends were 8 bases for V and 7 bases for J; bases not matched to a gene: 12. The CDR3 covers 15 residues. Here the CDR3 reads CASSRGGGASNEQFF. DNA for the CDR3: TGTGCCAGCTCCCGTGGCGGGGGGGCCTCAAATGAGCAGTTCTTC. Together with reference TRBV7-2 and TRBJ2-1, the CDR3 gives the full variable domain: GAGVSQSPSNKVTEKGKDVELRCDPISGHTALYWYRQSLGQGLEFLIYFQGNSAPDKSGLPSDRFSAERTGGSVSTLTIQRTQQEDSAVYLCASSRGGGASNEQFFGPGTRLTVL.

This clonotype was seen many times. The CDR3 DNA reads TGCAGTGCTAGACCGGGACAGGGGGGCAATGAGCAGTTCTTC. As protein: CSARPGQGGNEQFF. This sequence joins TRBV20-1 and TRBJ2-1, with 11 bases matching TRBD1. V lost 2 bases and J lost 6; bases outside the gene matches: 3. Germline lookup yields CDR1 DFQATT and CDR2 SNEGSKA (reference sequence). This CDR3 has 14 amino acids.

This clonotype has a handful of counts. The CDR3 region is CASSSDRVGNSPLHF. The CDR3 nucleotides are TGTGCCAGCAGCAGCGACAGGGTTGGTAATTCACCCCTCCACTTT. The chain carries TRBV7-9 and TRBJ1-6, with TRBD1 identical over 7 bases. Trimming removed 5 bases from V and 6 bases from J; junction bases left unmatched: 7. The CDR3 totals 15 residues. The germline CDR1 and CDR2 sequences are SEHNR and FQNEAQ (reference sequence).

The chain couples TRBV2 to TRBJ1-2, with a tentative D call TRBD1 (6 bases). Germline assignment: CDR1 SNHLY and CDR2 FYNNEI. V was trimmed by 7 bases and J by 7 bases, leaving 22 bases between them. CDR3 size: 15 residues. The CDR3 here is CASMNQQGYGGGYTF. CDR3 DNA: TGTGCCAGCATGAATCAACAGGGATACGGCGGTGGCTACACCTTC. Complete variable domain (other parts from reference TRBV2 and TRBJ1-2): EPEVTQTPSHQVTQMGQEVILRCVPISNHLYFYWYRQILGQKVEFLVSFYNNEISEKSEIFDDQFSVERPDGSNFTLKIRSTKLEDSAMYFCASMNQQGYGGGYTFGSGTRLTVV.